The TCR beta chain described here comes from a study of CD8 T cells in Susac syndrome. Study observations and caveats: In its TCR sequencing and HLA analysis, the study acknowledged that the number of individuals was relatively small.

The CDR3 length is 15 residues. Trimming pared 4 bases from V and 8 bases from J, leaving 21 bases between. Germline values: CDR1 GTSNPN, CDR2 SVGIG (reference sequence). RNA, at about 0.45 to 1 ug, was reverse transcribed with random hexamers. TCRdb passed the immunoSEQ multiplex PCR reads through MiXCR, listing each CDR3 protein once. The table lists roughly 200,000 distinct CDR3 sequences, approximately 96% of them singletons. A remark on this clonotype: Its antigen is as yet unknown.

The gene calls are TRBV30 and TRBJ2-4; D is perhaps TRBD1 or TRBD2 (5 bases each). This receptor was taken from a human donor with multiple sclerosis. Sequencing used CD8+ T cells from PBMCs. The CDR3 DNA reads TGTGCCTGGACCTGGGGCAGGGAGATGATAGACATTCAGTACTTC. Amino acid sequence: CAWTWGREMIDIQYF.